One sample yielded the 9 T cell receptor beta chains listed below, sequenced in a study of sequential checkpoint blockade in melanoma. Treatment of the sample: randomized to nivolumab then ipilimumab (arm A) or the reverse (arm B). Generated by immunoSEQ multiplex PCR, the TCRdb table keeps only in-frame clones and is missing some. This sample has 20,000 or so clones; 83% occur once, and the top ten carry about 40%. This sample comprised CD8+ T cells sorted from blood (inferred from file names), obtained from a patient given nivolumab and ipilimumab in sequence. Source of these receptors: a human donor with melanoma.

The chain has TRBV7-6 and TRBJ1-1, with D possibly being TRBD1 (6 bases). Trimming pared 5 bases from V and 0 bases from J, leaving 10 bases between. The CDR3 has 14 amino acids. From germline, CDR1 is SGHVS and CDR2 FNYEAQ. CDR3: CASSAGDMNTEAFF. CDR3 sequence (DNA): TGTGCCAGCAGCGCGGGGGACATGAACACTGAAGCTTTCTTT.

The CDR3 spells CASSLHTGGTGELFF. The DNA of the CDR3 is TGTGCCAGCAGTTTACATACAGGGGGCACCGGGGAGCTGTTTTTT. The gene calls are TRBV28 and TRBJ2-2; 8 bases map to TRBD1. The CDR3 is 15 residues long. Germline trimming cut 2 bases from V and 4 bases from J; bases unmatched to any gene: 3. Germline V gene data show CDR1 as MDHEN and CDR2 as SYDVKM. Combining the CDR3 with reference TRBV28 and TRBJ2-2 gives the whole variable domain DVKVTQSSRYLVKRTGEKVFLECVQDMDHENMFWYRQDPGLGLRLIYFSYDVKMKEKGDIPEGYSVSREKKERFSLILESASTNQTSMYLCASSLHTGGTGELFFGEGSRLTVL.

This clone appeared a single time. This rearrangement joins TRBV5-1 to TRBJ1-1; a possible D gene is TRBD1 (5 bases). Germline V gene lookup returns CDR1 SGHRS and CDR2 YFSETQ. The V end was cut by 0 bases, the J end by 6 bases, with 12 bases between. The length of the CDR3 is 14 residues. The DNA for the CDR3 is TGCGCCAGCAGCTTGGGTGGGGCTGTCGCTGAAGCTTTCTTT. The encoded protein is CASSLGGAVAEAFF. The entire variable domain, with the rest obtained from reference TRBV5-1 and TRBJ1-1, is as follows: KAGVTQTPRYLIKTRGQQVTLSCSPISGHRSVSWYQQTPGQGLQFLFEYFSETQRNKGNFPGRFSGRQFSNSRSEMNVSTLELGDSALYLCASSLGGAVAEAFFGQGTRLTVV.

This clone occurred once. This same CDR3 is encoded by further DNA sequences in the sample. The rearrangement links TRBV19 to TRBJ1-5; D not certain. Germline V gives CDR1 LNHDA, CDR2 SQIVND (reference sequence). This CDR3 comprises 14 residues. Trimming cost V 2 bases and J 0 bases, with 5 bases left between them. The CDR3 loop is CASSILDSNQPQHF. The CDR3 region has the DNA TGTGCCAGTAGTATACTAGATAGCAATCAGCCCCAGCATTTT.

The chain carries TRBV10-2 and TRBJ2-2, with a weak D call TRBD1 (5 bases). Looked up from germline, CDR1 is WSHSY and CDR2 is SAAADI. CDR3 length: 12 residues. Between the trimmed V and J ends, which lost 5 bases and 6 bases, there was a span of 7 bases. CDR3 in DNA: TGCGCCAGCAGTTGGGGCCCCGGGGAGCTGTTTTTT. Translated: CASSWGPGELFF.

The count of this clone is one. In DNA, the CDR3 is TGTGCCAGCAGACATTCAGGGCTGAACACTGAAGCTTTCTTT. This translates into CASRHSGLNTEAFF. This rearrangement joins TRBV27 to TRBJ1-1; D is possibly TRBD1 (5 bases). The CDR3 totals 14 residues. The germline CDR1 and CDR2 sequences are MNHEY and SMNVEV (reference sequence). V lost 6 bases, J lost 0 bases, and 11 bases lay in between.

The chain uses TRBV6-5 and TRBJ2-5; TRBD2 might be the D (5 bases). The ends were cut back, 2 bases at V and 1 base at J, with 11 bases in the middle. This CDR3 contains 15 residues. CDR1 is MNHEY and CDR2 is SVGAGI in the germline V gene. CDR3 amino acids: CASSYLRGSQETQYF. DNA for the CDR3: TGTGCCAGCAGTTACCTGCGAGGGTCCCAAGAGACCCAGTACTTC.

This chain connects TRBV30 to TRBJ1-2; D may be TRBD1 (6 bases). The CDR3 length is 13 residues. The germline V gene encodes CDR1 GTSNPN and CDR2 SVGIG (reference sequence). V was trimmed by 0 bases and J by 4 bases, leaving 9 bases between them. For the CDR3, the DNA is TGTGCCTGGAGTGTCAGCAGGGGCTATGGCTACACCTTC. Translation: CAWSVSRGYGYTF.

V usage is TRBV6-5 and J usage is TRBJ2-2, with TRBD1 matching 7 bases. V shed 4 bases and J 7 bases; nucleotides not matched to a gene: 3. The germline CDR1 and CDR2 sequences are MNHEY and SVGAGI. The CDR3 is 13 amino acids. The CDR3 nucleotides read TGTGCCAGCAGTTTCCAGGGGGTCGGGGAGCTGTTTTTT. Its protein is CASSFQGVGELFF.